These 5 T cell receptor beta chains came from one sample sequenced in a study of monozygotic twins with inflammatory bowel disease. For each CDR3 protein, TCRdb gives one entry from its re-call of the 5' RACE reads, without DNA. This sample's clone table lists under 150,000 distinct CDR3 sequences. The source material was blood. The source of these receptors is a human donor with ulcerative colitis or Crohn's disease, or a healthy co-twin of an affected twin (not recorded which).

The chain employs TRBV18 and TRBJ1-6. There are 16 residues in the CDR3. The V gene's germline CDR1 is KGHSH and CDR2 LQKENI. CDR3 loop: CASSPGRSSYNSPLHF.

This sequence joins TRBV5-1 and TRBJ2-3; TCRdb names TRBD1, which stays unverified in the absence of DNA. CDR3 size: 16 residues. CDR1 SGHRS and CDR2 YFSETQ come from the germline V gene. The CDR3 sequence: CASSWGIRTSTDTQYF.

The chain carries TRBV7-3 and TRBJ2-1; TCRdb calls TRBD2, which cannot be checked without DNA. CDR3 size: 16 residues. In germline, CDR1 is SGHTA, CDR2 FQGTGA. CDR3 region: CASSLIAGRQANEQFF. Using reference TRBV7-3 and TRBJ2-1 for the parts outside the CDR3, the full variable domain is GAGVSQTPSNKVTEKGKYVELRCDPISGHTALYWYRQSLGQGPEFLIYFQGTGAADDSGLPNDRFFAVRPEGSVSTLKIQRTERGDSAVYLCASSLIAGRQANEQFFGPGTRLTVL.

The chain couples TRBV10-3 to TRBJ2-7; TCRdb designates TRBD1, a call that cannot be tested without DNA. The CDR3 runs to 14 residues. Germline assignment: CDR1 ENHRY and CDR2 SYGVKD. This CDR3 is CAISSGDRSYEQYF.

The chain recombines TRBV4-1 with TRBJ2-1; as DNA is missing, the TRBD1 call by TCRdb cannot be tested. Germline-derived CDR1 and CDR2 are MGHRA and YSYEKL. This CDR3 has 16 residues. The CDR3 reads CASSQGQGMWDNEQFF.